This T cell receptor beta chain came from a study of CD8+ T cells in alopecia areata. The wider study: Administration of oral tofacitinib to treated patients was at 5 to 10 mg twice daily.

Sequencing templates came from extracted RNA that was reverse transcribed into cDNA. Measured with immunoSEQ multiplex PCR; TCRdb has only the in-frame clones, and not every one. The table includes 80,000 to 95,000 clones, 40% to 50% detected once. The treatment was: oral pan-JAK inhibitor, 5-10 mg twice daily. Patients with alopecia areata provided lesional scalp punch biopsies as well as peripheral blood. Germline CDR1 SQVTM, CDR2 ANQGSEA. This CDR3 has 13 amino acids. This sequence originates from a human donor with alopecia areata. V and J are TRBV29-1 and TRBJ2-5; 10 bases align to TRBD1. The last part of the DNA fits TRBJ2-7 better; the J call may be wrong. Sample: CD8+ T cells sorted from blood, taken at week 24, from a patient treated with tofacitinib. The CDR3 reads CSVEDGTGVEQYF. CDR3 nucleotides: TGCAGCGTTGAAGACGGGACAGGGGTCGAGCAGTACTTC.